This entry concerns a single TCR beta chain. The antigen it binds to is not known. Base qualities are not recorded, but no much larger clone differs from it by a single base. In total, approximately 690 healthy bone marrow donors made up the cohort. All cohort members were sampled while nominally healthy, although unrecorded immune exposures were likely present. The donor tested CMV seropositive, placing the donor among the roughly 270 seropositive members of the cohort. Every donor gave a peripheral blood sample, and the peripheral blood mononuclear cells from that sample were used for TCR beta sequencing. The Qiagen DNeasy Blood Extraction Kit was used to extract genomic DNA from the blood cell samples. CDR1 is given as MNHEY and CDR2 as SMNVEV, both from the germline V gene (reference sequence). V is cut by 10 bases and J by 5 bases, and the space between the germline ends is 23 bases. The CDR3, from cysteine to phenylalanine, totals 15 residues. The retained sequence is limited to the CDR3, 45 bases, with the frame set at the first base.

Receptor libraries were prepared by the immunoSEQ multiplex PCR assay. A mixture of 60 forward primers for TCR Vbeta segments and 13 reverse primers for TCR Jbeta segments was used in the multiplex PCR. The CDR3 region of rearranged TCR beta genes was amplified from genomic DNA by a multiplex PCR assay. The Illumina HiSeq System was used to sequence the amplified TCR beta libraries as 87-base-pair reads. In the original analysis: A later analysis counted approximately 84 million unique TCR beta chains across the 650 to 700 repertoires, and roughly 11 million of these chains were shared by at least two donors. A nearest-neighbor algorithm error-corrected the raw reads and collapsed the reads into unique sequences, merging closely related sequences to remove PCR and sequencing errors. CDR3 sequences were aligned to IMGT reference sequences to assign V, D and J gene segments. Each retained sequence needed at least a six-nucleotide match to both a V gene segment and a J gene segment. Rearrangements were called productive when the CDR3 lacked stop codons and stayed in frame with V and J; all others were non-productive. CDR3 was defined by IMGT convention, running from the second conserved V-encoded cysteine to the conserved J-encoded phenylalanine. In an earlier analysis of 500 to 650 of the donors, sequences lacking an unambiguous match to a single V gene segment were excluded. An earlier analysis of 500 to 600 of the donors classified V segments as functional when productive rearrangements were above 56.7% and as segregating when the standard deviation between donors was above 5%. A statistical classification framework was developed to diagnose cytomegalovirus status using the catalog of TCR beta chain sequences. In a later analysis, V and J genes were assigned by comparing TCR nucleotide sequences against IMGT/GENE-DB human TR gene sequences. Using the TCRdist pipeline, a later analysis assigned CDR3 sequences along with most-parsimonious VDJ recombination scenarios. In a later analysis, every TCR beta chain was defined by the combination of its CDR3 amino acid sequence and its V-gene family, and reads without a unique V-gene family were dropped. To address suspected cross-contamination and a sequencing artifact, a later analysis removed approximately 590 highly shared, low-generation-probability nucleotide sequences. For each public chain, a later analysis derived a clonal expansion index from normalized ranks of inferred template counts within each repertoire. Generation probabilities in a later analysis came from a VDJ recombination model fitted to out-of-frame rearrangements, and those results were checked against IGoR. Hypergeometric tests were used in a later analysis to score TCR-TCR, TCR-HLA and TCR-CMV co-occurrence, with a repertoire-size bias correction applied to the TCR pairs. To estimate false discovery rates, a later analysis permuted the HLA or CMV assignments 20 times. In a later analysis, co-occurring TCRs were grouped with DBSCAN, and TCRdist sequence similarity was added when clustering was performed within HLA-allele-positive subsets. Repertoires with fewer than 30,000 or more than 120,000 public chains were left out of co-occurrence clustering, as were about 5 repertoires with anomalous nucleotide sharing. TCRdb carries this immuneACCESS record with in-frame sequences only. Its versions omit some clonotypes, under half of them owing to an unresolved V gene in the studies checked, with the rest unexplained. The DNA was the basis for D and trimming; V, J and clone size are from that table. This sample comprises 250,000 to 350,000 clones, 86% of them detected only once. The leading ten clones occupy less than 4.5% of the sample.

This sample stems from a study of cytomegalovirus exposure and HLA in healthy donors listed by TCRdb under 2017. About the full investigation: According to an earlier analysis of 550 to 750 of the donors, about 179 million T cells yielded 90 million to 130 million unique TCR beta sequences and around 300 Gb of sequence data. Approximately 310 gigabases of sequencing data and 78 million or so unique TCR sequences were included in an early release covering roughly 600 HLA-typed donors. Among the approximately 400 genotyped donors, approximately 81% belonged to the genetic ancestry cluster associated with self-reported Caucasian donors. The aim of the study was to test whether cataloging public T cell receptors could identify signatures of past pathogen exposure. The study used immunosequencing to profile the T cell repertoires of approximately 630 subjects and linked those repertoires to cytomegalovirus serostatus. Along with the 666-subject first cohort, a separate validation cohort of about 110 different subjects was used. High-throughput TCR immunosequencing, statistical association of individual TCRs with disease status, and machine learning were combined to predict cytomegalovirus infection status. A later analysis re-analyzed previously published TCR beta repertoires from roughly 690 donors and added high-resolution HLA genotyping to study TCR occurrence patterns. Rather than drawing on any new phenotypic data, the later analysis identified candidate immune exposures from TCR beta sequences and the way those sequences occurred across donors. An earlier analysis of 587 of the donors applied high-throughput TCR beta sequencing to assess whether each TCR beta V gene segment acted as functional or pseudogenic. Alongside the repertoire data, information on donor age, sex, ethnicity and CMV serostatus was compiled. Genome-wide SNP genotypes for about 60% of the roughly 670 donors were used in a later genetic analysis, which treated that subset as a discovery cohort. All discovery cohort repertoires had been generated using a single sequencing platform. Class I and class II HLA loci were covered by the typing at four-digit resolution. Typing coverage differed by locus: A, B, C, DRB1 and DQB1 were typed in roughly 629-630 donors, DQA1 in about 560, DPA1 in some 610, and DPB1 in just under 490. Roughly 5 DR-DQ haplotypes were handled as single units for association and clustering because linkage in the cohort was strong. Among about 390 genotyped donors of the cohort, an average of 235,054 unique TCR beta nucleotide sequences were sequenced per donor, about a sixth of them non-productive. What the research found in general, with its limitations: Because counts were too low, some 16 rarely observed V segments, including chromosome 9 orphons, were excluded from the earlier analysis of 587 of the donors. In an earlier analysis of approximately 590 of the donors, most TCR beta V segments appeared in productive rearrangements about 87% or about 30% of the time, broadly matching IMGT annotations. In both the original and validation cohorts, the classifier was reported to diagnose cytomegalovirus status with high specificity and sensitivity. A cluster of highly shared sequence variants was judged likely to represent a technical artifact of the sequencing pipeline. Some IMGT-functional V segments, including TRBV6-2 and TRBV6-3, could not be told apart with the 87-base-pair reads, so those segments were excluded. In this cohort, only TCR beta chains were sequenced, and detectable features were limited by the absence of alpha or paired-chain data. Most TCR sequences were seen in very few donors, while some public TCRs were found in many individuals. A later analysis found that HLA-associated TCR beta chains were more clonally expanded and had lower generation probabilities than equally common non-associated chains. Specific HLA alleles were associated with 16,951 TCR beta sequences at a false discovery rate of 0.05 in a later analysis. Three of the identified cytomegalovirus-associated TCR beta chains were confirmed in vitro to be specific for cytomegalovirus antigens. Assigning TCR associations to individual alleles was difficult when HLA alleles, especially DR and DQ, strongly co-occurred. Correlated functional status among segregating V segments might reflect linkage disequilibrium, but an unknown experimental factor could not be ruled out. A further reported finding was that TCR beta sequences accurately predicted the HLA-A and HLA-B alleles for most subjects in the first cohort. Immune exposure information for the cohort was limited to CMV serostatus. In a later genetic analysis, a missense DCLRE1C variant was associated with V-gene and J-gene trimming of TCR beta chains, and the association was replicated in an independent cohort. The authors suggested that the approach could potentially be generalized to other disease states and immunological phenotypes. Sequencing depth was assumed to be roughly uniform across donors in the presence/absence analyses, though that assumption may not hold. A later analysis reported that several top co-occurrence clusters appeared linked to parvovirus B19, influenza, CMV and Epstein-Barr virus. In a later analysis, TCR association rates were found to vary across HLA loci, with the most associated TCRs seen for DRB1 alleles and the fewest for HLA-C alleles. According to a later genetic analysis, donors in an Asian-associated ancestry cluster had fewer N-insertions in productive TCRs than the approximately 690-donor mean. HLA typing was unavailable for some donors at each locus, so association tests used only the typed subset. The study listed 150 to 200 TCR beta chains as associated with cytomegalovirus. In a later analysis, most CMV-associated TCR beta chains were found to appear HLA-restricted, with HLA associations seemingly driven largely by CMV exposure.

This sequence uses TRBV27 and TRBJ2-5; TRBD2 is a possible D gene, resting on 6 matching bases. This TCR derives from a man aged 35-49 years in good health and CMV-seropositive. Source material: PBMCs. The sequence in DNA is TGTGCCACCAAAGTATACCTCCTAGCGTCCGAGACCCAGTACTTC. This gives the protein CATKVYLLASETQYF.